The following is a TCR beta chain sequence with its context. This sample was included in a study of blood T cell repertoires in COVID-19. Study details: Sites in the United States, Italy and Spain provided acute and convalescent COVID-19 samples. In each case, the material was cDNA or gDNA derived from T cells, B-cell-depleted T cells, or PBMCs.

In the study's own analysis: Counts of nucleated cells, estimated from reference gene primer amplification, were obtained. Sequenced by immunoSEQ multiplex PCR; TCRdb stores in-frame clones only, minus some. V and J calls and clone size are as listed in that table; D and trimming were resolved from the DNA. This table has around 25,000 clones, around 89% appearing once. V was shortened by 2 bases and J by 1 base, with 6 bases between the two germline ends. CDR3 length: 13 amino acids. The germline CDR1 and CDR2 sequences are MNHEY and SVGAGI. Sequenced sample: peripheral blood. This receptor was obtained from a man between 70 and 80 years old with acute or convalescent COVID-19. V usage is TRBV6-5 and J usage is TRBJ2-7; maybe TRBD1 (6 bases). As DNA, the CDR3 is TGTGCCAGCAGTTACACAGGGTCCTACGAGCAGTACTTC. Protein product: CASSYTGSYEQYF.